The present T cell receptor beta chain was sequenced within a study of beta chain features in type 1 diabetes. Notes on the study in general: Type 1 diabetes patients showed a moderate but significant shortening of TCRB CDR3s in all four CD4+ subsets.

All of the isolated RNA was reverse transcribed, so expressed TCRB transcripts were sequenced. Generated by immunoSEQ multiplex PCR, the TCRdb table keeps only in-frame clones and is missing some. Here the sample spans about 150,000 clones, about a tenth being singletons. V shed 2 bases and J 2 bases; nucleotides not matched to a gene: 8. The CDR3 covers 16 residues. The germline gives CDR1 SGDLS, CDR2 YYNGEE. Turning to this clone: The antigen remains unidentified.

This chain links TRBV9 with TRBJ1-1, with 8 bases fitting TRBD1. Sample: central memory CD4+ T cells from blood. The source of this sequence is a young man with type 1 diabetes. CDR3 DNA sequence: TGTGCCAGCAGCGTCCGCGGTCAGGGGGCTAACACTGAAGCTTTCTTT. It translates to CASSVRGQGANTEAFF.